This TCR beta chain was recovered during a study of T cell changes during pregnancy in multiple sclerosis. Libraries were prepared by immunoSEQ multiplex PCR; TCRdb keeps only in-frame clonotypes and omits some of them. The table lists around 36,000 clones, 75% to 95% of them singletons, with about 0.42% in the top ten. This material consisted of CD4+ T cells from peripheral blood mononuclear cells, taken in the third trimester of pregnancy. The sequence was collected from a female donor with multiple sclerosis, enrolled in a pregnancy study.

CDR3 protein: CASSHLDRPRSGYTF. The CDR3 DNA follows: TGTGCCAGCAGTCACCTCGACAGACCCAGGAGTGGCTACACCTTC. This chain connects TRBV7-8 to TRBJ1-2, with a possible D match to TRBD1 (5 bases). Germline-derived CDR1 and CDR2 are SGHVS and FQNEAQ. This CDR3 has 15 residues. The V end lost 6 bases, the J end lost 7 bases, and 21 bases lay between the germline ends.